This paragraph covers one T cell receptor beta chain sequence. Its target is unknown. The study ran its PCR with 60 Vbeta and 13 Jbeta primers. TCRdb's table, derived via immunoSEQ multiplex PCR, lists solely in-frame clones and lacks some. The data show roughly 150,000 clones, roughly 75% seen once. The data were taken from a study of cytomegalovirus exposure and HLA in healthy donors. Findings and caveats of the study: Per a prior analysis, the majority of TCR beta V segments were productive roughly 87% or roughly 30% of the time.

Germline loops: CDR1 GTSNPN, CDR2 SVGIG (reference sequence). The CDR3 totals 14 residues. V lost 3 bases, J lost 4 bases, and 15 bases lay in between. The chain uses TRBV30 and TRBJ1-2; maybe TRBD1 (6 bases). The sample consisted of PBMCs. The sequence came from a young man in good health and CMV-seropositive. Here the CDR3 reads CAWRPPGDPYGYTF. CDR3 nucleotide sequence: TGTGCCTGGAGACCACCAGGGGACCCCTATGGCTACACCTTC.